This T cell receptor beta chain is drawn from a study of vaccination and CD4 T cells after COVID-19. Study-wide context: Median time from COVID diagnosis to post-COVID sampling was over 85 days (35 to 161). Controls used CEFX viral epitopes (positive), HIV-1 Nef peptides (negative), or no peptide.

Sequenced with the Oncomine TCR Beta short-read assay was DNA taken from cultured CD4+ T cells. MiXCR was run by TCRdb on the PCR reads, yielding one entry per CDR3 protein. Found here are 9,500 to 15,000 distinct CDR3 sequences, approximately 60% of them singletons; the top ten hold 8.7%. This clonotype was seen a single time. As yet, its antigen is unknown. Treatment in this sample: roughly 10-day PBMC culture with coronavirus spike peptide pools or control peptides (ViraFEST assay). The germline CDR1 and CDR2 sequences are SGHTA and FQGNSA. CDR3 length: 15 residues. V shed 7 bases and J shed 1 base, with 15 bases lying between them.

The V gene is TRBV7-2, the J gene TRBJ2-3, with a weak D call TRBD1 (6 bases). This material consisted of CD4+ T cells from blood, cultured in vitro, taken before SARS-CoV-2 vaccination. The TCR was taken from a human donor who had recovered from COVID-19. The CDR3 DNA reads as TGTGCCAGCAACTCAGATGGGGGCCGCACAGATACGCAGTATTTT. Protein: CASNSDGGRTDTQYF.